Listed here are 25 T cell receptor beta chains from one sample, sequenced in a study of blood T cells in healthy people across ages. The use of a sample-barcoded 5' primer and a J-beta primer mix characterized a second PCR of about 6 to 12 cycles. TCRdb redid the calling of the 5' RACE reads with MiXCR, one entry per CDR3 protein. The table includes roughly 1,500,000 distinct CDR3 sequences, around 35% detected once. Sequencing was carried out using blood. Every receptor here comes from a woman aged 25-40 years in good health.

V is TRBV2 and J is TRBJ1-5, with TRBD1 matching over 8 bases. The CDR3 runs to 18 residues. V lost 6 bases and J lost 2; bases outside the gene matches: 15. Germline CDR1 and CDR2: SNHLY and FYNNEI. CDR3 in amino acids: CASREDRVGRMGNQPQHF. The CDR3 DNA sequence: TGTGCCAGCAGAGAGGACAGGGTAGGTAGAATGGGCAATCAGCCCCAGCATTTT.

This clonotype showed up just a few times. The chain recombines TRBV20-1 with TRBJ1-1; D is unresolved. V lost 2 bases and J 0 bases, leaving 7 bases between the germline ends. Germline CDR1 and CDR2: DFQATT and SNEGSKA (reference sequence). The CDR3 covers 13 residues. CDR3 sequence reads: CSARNIMNTEAFF. CDR3 coding DNA: TGCAGTGCTAGAAACATAATGAACACTGAAGCTTTCTTT.

On this clonotype: This clone may be a read error of a much larger clone one base away. This rearrangement joins TRBV14 to TRBJ2-3; possible D gene TRBD2, 5 bases. Germline-derived CDR1 and CDR2 are SGHDN and FVKESK. The length of the CDR3 is 16 residues. The V gene lost 3 bases and the J gene lost 5 bases, with 18 bases spanning the gap. DNA for the CDR3: TGTGCCAGCAGCCAGGGGAGTTTAGCGAGGAGAGATACGCAGTATTTT. Its translation is CASSQGSLARRDTQYF.

The V gene is TRBV7-9, the J gene TRBJ2-6; D unclear. The V gene lost 4 bases and the J gene lost 2 bases, with 9 bases spanning the gap. The CDR3 consists of 15 residues. From germline, CDR1 is SEHNR and CDR2 FQNEAQ (reference sequence). CDR3 in DNA: TGTGCCAGCAGCTCAAGAAAGGCTGGGGCCAACGTCCTGACTTTC. Its translation: CASSSRKAGANVLTF.

The V gene is TRBV5-1, the J gene TRBJ2-3; 7 bases map to TRBD2. Per germline, CDR1 SGHRS and CDR2 YFSETQ. This CDR3 spans 16 amino acids. V dropped 0 bases and J dropped 1; count of bases not matched to a gene: 5. Here the CDR3 reads CASSLVWRERTDTQYF. The CDR3 DNA is TGCGCCAGCAGCTTGGTTTGGCGGGAGCGCACAGATACGCAGTATTTT.

V is TRBV27 and J is TRBJ1-5; D not certain. CDR1 is MNHEY, CDR2 SMNVEV, per germline (reference sequence). This CDR3 has 11 residues. V dropped 2 bases and J dropped 7 bases, with 3 bases sitting between them. The CDR3 sequence is CASSLRQPQHF. CDR3 bases: TGTGCCAGCAGTTTAAGGCAGCCCCAGCATTTT.

Of note for this clonotype: The germline gene is not matched at one end of the junction; a read error may be the cause. In nucleotides, the CDR3 is TGCGCCAGCAGCAGTGGCAGGACTAGCGGGCCTAACTCCCACGGCGAGCAGTACTTC. It yields the protein CASSSGRTSGPNSHGEQYF. This chain joins TRBV7-2 and TRBJ2-7; 11 bases are a match to TRBD2. The CDR3 consists of 19 residues. Germline CDR1 and CDR2: SGHTA and FQGNSA.

This clonotype was seen ten or more times. The chain joins TRBV7-2 to TRBJ2-5, with D perhaps assigned TRBD1 or TRBD2 (5 bases each). The CDR3 contains 15 residues. Germline CDR1 reads SGHTA; CDR2 reads FQGNSA. V gave up 1 base and J gave up 1 base, with 10 bases separating them. The CDR3 nucleotides are TGTGCCAGCAGCTTAGTCACGGGACCCCAAGAGACCCAGTACTTC. It translates to CASSLVTGPQETQYF. Together with reference TRBV7-2 and TRBJ2-5, the CDR3 gives the full variable domain: GAGVSQSPSNKVTEKGKDVELRCDPISGHTALYWYRQSLGQGLEFLIYFQGNSAPDKSGLPSDRFSAERTGGSVSTLTIQRTQQEDSAVYLCASSLVTGPQETQYFGPGTRLLVL.

A few counts support this clonotype. Here the CDR3 DNA reads TGTGCCAGCAACTCCTCGTACTTAGATACGCAGTATTTT. It specifies CASNSSYLDTQYF. The chain has TRBV7-3 and TRBJ2-3; no definite D call. CDR1 SGHTA and CDR2 FQGTGA come from the germline V gene. Trimming shortened V by 7 bases and J by 5 bases, and 13 bases separated the two germline ends. The CDR3 covers 13 residues.

The chain couples TRBV7-9 to TRBJ1-6; D gene unclear. The CDR3 runs 15 residues. Germline V gene lookup returns CDR1 SEHNR and CDR2 FQNEAQ (reference sequence). V was pared by 1 base and J by 7 bases, with 11 bases between. The CDR3 loop is CASSLVDGGNSPLHF. The CDR3 DNA sequence: TGTGCCAGCAGCTTAGTTGACGGAGGAAATTCACCCCTCCACTTT. Using reference TRBV7-9 and TRBJ1-6 for the parts outside the CDR3, the full variable domain is DTGVSQNPRHKITKRGQNVTFRCDPISEHNRLYWYRQTLGQGPEFLTYFQNEAQLEKSRLLSDRFSAERPKGSFSTLEIQRTEQGDSAMYLCASSLVDGGNSPLHFGNGTRLTVT.

In its sample, this clonotype was seen a few times. The V gene is TRBV4-1, the J gene TRBJ1-4, with a possible D match to TRBD1 (5 bases). The germline gives CDR1 MGHRA, CDR2 YSYEKL. Trimming shortened V by 1 base and J by 5 bases, and 17 bases separated the two germline ends. The length of the CDR3 is 17 residues. The CDR3 region is CASSQGRGTGENEKLFF. DNA for the CDR3: TGCGCCAGCAGCCAAGGGCGGGGTACAGGAGAGAATGAAAAACTGTTTTTT.

This clonotype was detected many times. The chain is built from TRBV29-1 and TRBJ2-5; 9 bases agree with TRBD2. The germline V gene encodes CDR1 SQVTM and CDR2 ANQGSEA. CDR3 length: 16 amino acids. Trimming took 6 bases from V and 5 from J; bases not matched to a gene: 16. The CDR3 bases are TGCAGCGTCCCCGGCCCCCTAGCGGGATTTTCGGAGACCCAGTACTTC. It encodes CSVPGPLAGFSETQYF.

This clonotype turned up a few times. V is TRBV27 and J is TRBJ1-2; D is unresolved. This CDR3 has 13 residues. CDR1 MNHEY and CDR2 SMNVEV come from the germline V gene (reference sequence). Trimming removed 3 bases from V and 4 bases from J, with 9 bases in between. In nucleotides, the CDR3 is TGTGCCAGCAGTTTGCACATTGGCTATGGCTACACCTTC. Amino acid sequence: CASSLHIGYGYTF.

The chain couples TRBV3-1 to TRBJ2-7; 14 nucleotides align to TRBD2. CDR3 length equals 17 residues. Germline CDR1 and CDR2: LGHDT and YNNKEL (reference sequence). The trim removed 4 bases at V and 2 bases at J, leaving 7 bases unmatched. The CDR3 DNA is TGTGCCAGCAGCCTGGGGACTAGCGGGAGAGTACCCTACGAGCAGTACTTC. Its translation is CASSLGTSGRVPYEQYF.

V is TRBV30 and J is TRBJ1-2, with TRBD1 as a possible D gene (6 bases). V was cut by 5 bases and J by 2 bases, with 15 bases left in between. Germline loops: CDR1 GTSNPN, CDR2 SVGIG (reference sequence). The CDR3 consists of 14 residues. As DNA, the CDR3 is TGTGCCTGGGGAGGGACATATGGGAACTATGGCTACACCTTC. Protein: CAWGGTYGNYGYTF.

The chain carries TRBV3-1 and TRBJ1-2; possibly TRBD1 for D (5 bases). CDR1 LGHDT and CDR2 YNNKEL come from the germline V gene (reference sequence). The V gene lost 0 bases and the J gene lost 4 bases, with 9 bases spanning the gap. This CDR3 is 14 amino acids long. CDR3 protein: CASSQDSGIYGYTF. The CDR3 DNA is TGTGCCAGCAGCCAAGATTCAGGGATCTATGGCTACACCTTC.

This clonotype was observed a few times. The chain links TRBV6-6 to TRBJ2-7; perhaps TRBD2 as D (5 bases). V gave up 7 bases and J gave up 3 bases, with 13 bases separating them. Germline CDR1 is MNHNY and CDR2 is SVGAGI (reference sequence). The CDR3 is 13 residues long. The chain's CDR3 is CASNEREFYEQYF. CDR3 bases: TGTGCCAGCAATGAGAGGGAATTCTACGAGCAGTACTTC.

This rearrangement joins TRBV20-1 to TRBJ1-1, with TRBD1 as a possible D gene (6 bases). The V gene's germline CDR1 is DFQATT and CDR2 SNEGSKA (reference sequence). Trimming took 4 bases from V and 5 from J, leaving 8 bases between them. This CDR3 comprises 11 residues. CDR3 protein: CSATGETEAFF. The DNA of the CDR3 is TGCAGTGCTACAGGGGAGACTGAAGCTTTCTTT.

V and J are TRBV5-1 and TRBJ2-4; 8 nucleotides align to TRBD1. TRBJ2-7 explains the end of the DNA better; the J call may be wrong. The CDR3 has 18 amino acids. CDR1 SGHRS and CDR2 YFSETQ come from the germline V gene. The CDR3 DNA reads TGCGCCAGCAGCCCCCCGGGACAGGAGAATTCCGTCGTCCACGAGCAGTACTTC. It translates to CASSPPGQENSVVHEQYF.

This clonotype appeared a few times. The chain links TRBV12-3 or TRBV12-4 to TRBJ2-1; D is undetermined. V shed 2 bases and J shed 8 bases, with 10 bases lying between them. The CDR3 contains 13 residues. In DNA, the CDR3 is TGTGCCAGCAGTTTATTGCTCCGTCATGAGCAGTTCTTC. Translated, it gives CASSLLLRHEQFF.

This clonotype was counted between two and nine times. The chain couples TRBV28 to TRBJ2-4; 12 nucleotides match TRBD2. Germline CDR1 is MDHEN and CDR2 is SYDVKM. The CDR3 runs to 15 residues. V shed 4 bases and J 6 bases; nucleotides not matched to a gene: 4. The CDR3 DNA is TGTGCCAGCAGTTCCGGACTAGCGGGATTAAACATTCAGTACTTC. Its protein product is CASSSGLAGLNIQYF.

This clonotype was seen a few times. V is TRBV9 and J is TRBJ2-1; unclear D gene. The CDR3 spans 13 residues. Trimming left V 0 bases short and J 10 bases short, with 11 bases between. CDR1 and CDR2 from the germline V gene are SGDLS and YYNGEE. The CDR3 DNA follows: TGTGCCAGCAGCGTAGGCGCCGCGTTAGAGCAGTTCTTC. Translated, it gives CASSVGAALEQFF.

The chain combines TRBV28 with TRBJ1-5, with D maybe TRBD1 (5 bases). This CDR3 region has 13 residues. Between the trimmed V and J ends, which lost 6 bases and 10 bases, there was a span of 16 bases. CDR1 is MDHEN and CDR2 is SYDVKM in the germline V gene. Here the CDR3 DNA reads TGTGCCAGCAGGCCGGGACGGTTTCTTCCCCAGCATTTT. As protein: CASRPGRFLPQHF.

The gene calls are TRBV30 and TRBJ1-5; D gene ambiguous. The germline V and J ends were trimmed by 2 bases and 0 bases, with 8 bases remaining between them. Germline CDR1 and CDR2: GTSNPN and SVGIG (reference sequence). The CDR3 totals 14 residues. CDR3 amino acids: CAWSLQPSNQPQHF. The CDR3 nucleotides read TGTGCCTGGAGTTTACAGCCTAGCAATCAGCCCCAGCATTTT.

This clonotype appeared a few times. The CDR3, as DNA: TGTGCCACCAGTGGCCCGGGACTAGGTGGTGAGCAGTTCTTC. Its protein is CATSGPGLGGEQFF. The rearrangement joins TRBV24-1 to TRBJ2-1; 8 positions match TRBD2. J was trimmed by 9 bases and V by 5 bases; bases with no gene match: 8. The CDR3 contains 14 residues. The germline V gene has CDR1 KGHDR and CDR2 SFDVKD.